Shown below are 11 T cell receptor beta chains from a single sample sequenced in a study of immune evolution from preneoplasia to lung adenocarcinoma. Clones were read by immunoSEQ multiplex PCR, and TCRdb kept only the in-frame ones, dropping some. In the table there are over 14,000 clones, 81% of which are singletons. The sequenced sample was FFPE minimally invasive lung adenocarcinoma tissue. Receptors originate from a person aged 55-80 years with lung adenocarcinoma.

The rearrangement links TRBV2 to TRBJ1-2; 9 bases map to TRBD1. Trimming cost V 4 bases and J 6 bases; bases outside gene matches: 9. Germline V lookup: CDR1 SNHLY, CDR2 FYNNEI. The CDR3 consists of 15 residues. The CDR3 bases are TGTGCCAGCAGTGGAACAGGGGGCTACTCCGATGGCTACACCTTC. Translated: CASSGTGGYSDGYTF. The variable domain in full, completed from reference TRBV2 and TRBJ1-2, reads EPEVTQTPSHQVTQMGQEVILRCVPISNHLYFYWYRQILGQKVEFLVSFYNNEISEKSEIFDDQFSVERPDGSNFTLKIRSTKLEDSAMYFCASSGTGGYSDGYTFGSGTRLTVV.

CDR3 sequence reads: CASSEDGTSGANEQFF. In DNA, the CDR3 is TGTGCCAGCAGTGAAGACGGGACTAGCGGGGCCAATGAGCAGTTCTTC. The rearrangement links TRBV6-4 to TRBJ2-1; 13 nucleotides agree with TRBD2. V lost 3 bases, J lost 6 bases, and 5 bases stayed unmatched. Germline lookup yields CDR1 MRHNA and CDR2 SNTAGT. The CDR3 loop spans 16 amino acids.

The genes are TRBV14 and TRBJ1-1; perhaps TRBD1 as D (5 bases). CDR1 SGHDN and CDR2 FVKESK come from the germline V gene. This CDR3 region has 13 residues. V dropped 9 bases and J dropped 3 bases, with 14 bases sitting between them. CDR3 sequence (DNA): TGTGCCAGTCAAGGGGTTGTGGACACTGAAGCTTTCTTT. Protein sequence: CASQGVVDTEAFF.

This clone was observed once. V is TRBV10-1 and J is TRBJ2-2, with TRBD1 as a possible D gene (5 bases). With 3 bases removed from V and 3 bases from J, the gap between germline ends came to 5 bases. Germline V gene lookup returns CDR1 WNHNN and CDR2 SYGVQD (reference sequence). The length of the CDR3 is 13 residues. The CDR3 is CASSDRDTGELFF. In nucleotides, the CDR3 is TGCGCCAGCAGTGACAGGGACACCGGGGAGCTGTTTTTT.

The count of this clone is one. The chain uses TRBV7-8 and TRBJ2-7, with D possibly being TRBD2 (5 bases). The CDR3 loop spans 14 amino acids. Looked up from germline, CDR1 is SGHVS and CDR2 is FQNEAQ. The germline V and J ends were trimmed by 5 bases and 0 bases, with 11 bases remaining between them. The CDR3 protein is CASSPGTTSYEQYF. The CDR3 nucleotides are TGTGCCAGCAGCCCGGGAACTACCTCCTACGAGCAGTACTTC.

This rearrangement joins TRBV28 to TRBJ1-5; 8 positions match TRBD1. Germline CDR1 reads MDHEN; CDR2 reads SYDVKM. J lost 7 bases, V lost 1 base, and 9 bases had no gene match. The CDR3 runs 16 residues. This CDR3 reads CASSLSSDRVRQPQHF. CDR3 bases: TGTGCCAGCAGTTTATCTTCGGACAGGGTGAGGCAGCCCCAGCATTTT.

The chain couples TRBV28 to TRBJ2-3, with D perhaps matching TRBD1 (5 bases). Germline CDR1 is MDHEN and CDR2 is SYDVKM. The CDR3 covers 13 residues. V dropped 5 bases and J dropped 2 bases, with 8 bases sitting between them. The chain's CDR3 is CASSGAPTDTQYF. In DNA form, the CDR3 reads TGTGCCAGCAGTGGGGCCCCCACAGATACGCAGTATTTT.

There are a few counts of this clone. V gene TRBV7-2 combines with J gene TRBJ2-7, with TRBD2 matching 11 bases. The V gene's germline CDR1 is SGHTA and CDR2 FQGNSA. Trimming removed 5 bases from V and 1 base from J; junction bases left unmatched: 7. This CDR3 is 16 amino acids long. CDR3 nucleotide sequence: TGTGCCAGCAGCACGGCTAGCGGGGGGAGTTCCTACGAGCAGTACTTC. Its protein is CASSTASGGSSYEQYF.

The rearrangement links TRBV2 to TRBJ2-5; 11 nucleotides match TRBD1. The germline gives CDR1 SNHLY, CDR2 FYNNEI. CDR3 length equals 16 residues. The trim removed 4 bases at V and 5 bases at J, leaving 9 bases unmatched. In DNA form, the CDR3 reads TGTGCCAGCAGTGGCCCCGGGACAGGGGGGGTCGAGACCCAGTACTTC. Translation: CASSGPGTGGVETQYF.

This rearrangement joins TRBV6-5 to TRBJ1-5, with unresolved D. Germline V lookup: CDR1 MNHEY, CDR2 SVGAGI. CDR3 length: 14 amino acids. Deletions cut 6 bases from V and 1 base from J, with 10 bases between. In DNA, the CDR3 is TGTGCCAGCAGATCCACGGGAAGCAATCAGCCCCAGCATTTT. It yields the protein CASRSTGSNQPQHF.

The CDR3 sequence is CASSLRGTSGGVNEQFF. The CDR3 nucleotides read TGTGCCAGCAGCTTAAGAGGGACTAGCGGGGGGGTAAATGAGCAGTTCTTC. The chain uses TRBV7-2 and TRBJ2-1; TRBD2 agrees at 16 bases. Germline-derived CDR1 and CDR2 are SGHTA and FQGNSA. This CDR3 has 17 amino acids. With V trimmed by 2 bases and J by 7 bases, 5 bases remained unmatched.